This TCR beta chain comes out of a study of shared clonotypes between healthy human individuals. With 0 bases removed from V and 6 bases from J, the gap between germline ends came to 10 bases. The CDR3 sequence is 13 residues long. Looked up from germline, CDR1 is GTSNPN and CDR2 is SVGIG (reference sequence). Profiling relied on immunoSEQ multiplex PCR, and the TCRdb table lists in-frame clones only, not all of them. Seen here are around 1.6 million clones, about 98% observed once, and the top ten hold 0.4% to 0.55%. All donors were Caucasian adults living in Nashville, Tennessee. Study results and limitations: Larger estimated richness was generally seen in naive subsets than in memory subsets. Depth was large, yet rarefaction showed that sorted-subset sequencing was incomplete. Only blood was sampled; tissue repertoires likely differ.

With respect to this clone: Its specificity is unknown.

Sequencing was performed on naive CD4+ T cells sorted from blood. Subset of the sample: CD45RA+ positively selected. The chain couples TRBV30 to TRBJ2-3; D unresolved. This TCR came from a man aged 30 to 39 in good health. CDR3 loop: CAWSVQIWDTQYF. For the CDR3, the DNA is TGTGCCTGGAGTGTCCAAATCTGGGATACGCAGTATTTT.